This record looks at one T cell receptor beta chain sequence and its context. The antigen is unknown. CDR1 LGHDT and CDR2 YNNKEL come from the germline V gene (reference sequence). This CDR3 has 12 residues. Trimming stripped 5 bases from V and 10 bases from J, with 12 bases between. TCRdb reprocessed the RT-PCR reads via MiXCR and lists one record per CDR3 protein. Of under 4,500 distinct CDR3 sequences listed, 90% are singletons. The data are from a study of yellow fever vaccine responses in identical twins. Study-level findings and limits: Twins' vaccine T cell response reportedly seemed partly convergent, partly personalized.

The chain couples TRBV3-1 to TRBJ2-1, with no clear D. The clonotype originates from a woman younger than 35 who received the yellow fever vaccine. The starting material was T cells from blood (PBMCs), unsorted or a sorted subset (not recorded which), obtained before or after yellow fever vaccination (not recorded which). CDR3 in DNA: TGTGCCAGCAGCTTTCGACGGTTAGAGCAGTTCTTC. Protein sequence: CASSFRRLEQFF.